This T cell receptor beta chain was captured in a study of T-cell memory formation after mild COVID-19. Unmatched junction bases numbered 10, after V lost 10 bases and J lost 5 bases. Germline CDR1 reads SEHNR; CDR2 reads FQNEAQ (reference sequence). The CDR3 is 14 amino acids. Points from the study as a whole: Chiefly within CM and EM were the contracting CD4+ clones; CD8+ ones were within EMRA. Pre-infection memory contained some responding clones, which suggested that cross-reactive memory had joined.

TCRdb re-called the 5' RACE reads through MiXCR, storing one row per CDR3 protein. This sample has 250,000 to 300,000 distinct CDR3 sequences, with roughly 15% found just once. This clonotype was observed a handful of times. Its antigen remains unidentified. This sequence was found in a man younger than 35 who had mild COVID-19 (a few samples of this study predate the infection). Cell type and time point are not known. The material sequenced was PBMCs or a T cell subset sorted from them (not recorded which). The chain employs TRBV7-9 and TRBJ2-1; 8 positions agree with TRBD2. In DNA form, the CDR3 reads TGTGCCACCCTTGGCGGGGGGATAGACAATGAGCAGTTCTTC. Translation: CATLGGGIDNEQFF.